These 17 T cell receptor beta chains came from one sample sequenced in a study of cytomegalovirus exposure and HLA in healthy donors. This PCR relied on a set of 60 Vbeta primers and 13 Jbeta primers. The protocol was immunoSEQ multiplex PCR, while the TCRdb copy is restricted to in-frame clones and leaves out a portion. The repertoire holds about 120,000 clones, roughly a tenth seen once, with 3.5% to 5% in the top ten. The sequenced material came from PBMCs. These receptors were obtained from a woman between 18 and 29 years old in good health and CMV-seropositive.

This clone was picked up a small number of times. Because the CDR3's place on the DNA is in doubt, the DNA is left out and the CDR3 is given as listed by TCRdb. V and J are TRBV6-5 and TRBJ1-2; the table's D gene call, TRBD1, was not cross checked with the DNA. The CDR3 length is 14 residues, termini included. Looked up from germline, CDR1 is MNHEY and CDR2 is SVGAGI. Here the CDR3 reads CASSSSDRGAGYTF.

This clone was observed a few times. The chain employs TRBV30 and TRBJ2-2; 8 nucleotides match TRBD1. Per germline, CDR1 GTSNPN and CDR2 SVGIG (reference sequence). The CDR3 contains 12 residues. V lost 5 bases to trimming and J lost 6 bases; unmatched junction nucleotides: 2. The CDR3 DNA follows: TGTGCCTGGGGGACAGGACCCGGGGAGCTGTTTTTT. Its protein is CAWGTGPGELFF.

This chain links TRBV27 with TRBJ2-2; TRBD1 is a possible D gene (5 bases). This CDR3 has 16 amino acids. V was cut by 3 bases and J by 6 bases, with 17 bases left in between. Germline loops: CDR1 MNHEY, CDR2 SMNVEV (reference sequence). The CDR3 nucleotides read TGTGCCAGCAGTTTGGGGTGGGGCGCGGTTGCCGGGGAGCTGTTTTTT. Its translation is CASSLGWGAVAGELFF.

The V gene is TRBV19, the J gene TRBJ2-7; D is unresolved. V lost 5 bases and J 2 bases, leaving 10 bases between the germline ends. This CDR3 comprises 13 residues. CDR1 is LNHDA and CDR2 is SQIVND in the germline V gene (reference sequence). For the CDR3, the DNA is TGTGCCAGTAGTCCTAGTCTGGCCTACGAGCAGTACTTC. This gives the protein CASSPSLAYEQYF. The full variable domain, in which reference TRBV19 and TRBJ2-7 provide the parts outside the CDR3, is DGGITQSPKYLFRKEGQNVTLSCEQNLNHDAMYWYRQDPGQGLRLIYYSQIVNDFQKGDIAEGYSVSREKKESFPLTVTSAQKNPTAFYLCASSPSLAYEQYFGPGTRLTVT.

This clone was seen more than once but under ten times. The chain links TRBV6-5 to TRBJ2-7, with TRBD2 matching 7 bases. With V trimmed by 0 bases and J by 0 bases, 5 bases remained unmatched. This CDR3 spans 16 amino acids. CDR1 and CDR2 from the germline V gene are MNHEY and SVGAGI. CDR3 coding DNA: TGTGCCAGCAGTTACTCGGCCGCTAGCGGCTCCTACGAGCAGTACTTC. It is translated as CASSYSAASGSYEQYF.

The CDR3 region is CASSILDRELEPQHF. In DNA form, the CDR3 reads TGTGCCAGTAGTATTTTGGACAGGGAGTTGGAGCCCCAGCATTTT. The gene calls are TRBV19 and TRBJ1-5, with 8 bases aligning to TRBD1. The CDR3 is made up of 15 amino acids. V shed 3 bases, J shed 8 bases, and the junction held 9 bases outside the gene matches. The germline V gene has CDR1 LNHDA and CDR2 SQIVND (reference sequence).

The chain couples TRBV5-6 to TRBJ2-7; D is possibly TRBD1 (6 bases). Germline values: CDR1 SGHDT, CDR2 YYEEEE. The CDR3 spans 13 residues. The V and J ends lost 3 bases and 2 bases respectively, with 9 bases between them. CDR3 in amino acids: CASSYTGTYEQYF. DNA for the CDR3: TGTGCCAGCAGCTATACAGGGACCTACGAGCAGTACTTC.

J is TRBJ1-2 and V is TRBV5-8; 9 bases fit TRBD1. The CDR3 loop spans 15 amino acids. Germline lookup yields CDR1 SGHTS and CDR2 YDEGEE. After removal of 3 bases from V and 4 bases from J, the junction contained 7 bases not matched to a gene. This CDR3 reads CASSSLDRGGYGYTF. The CDR3 DNA reads TGTGCCAGCAGCTCCTTGGACAGGGGCGGCTATGGCTACACCTTC.

V gene TRBV6-5 combines with J gene TRBJ1-2, with 8 bases matching TRBD1. CDR1 and CDR2 from the germline V gene are MNHEY and SVGAGI. Trimming took 6 bases from V and 6 from J; bases not matched to a gene: 12. The CDR3 length is 15 residues. DNA of the CDR3: TGTGCCAGCAGCCAGGGGGCGCTCACAGGAGATGGCTACACCTTC. Translated, it gives CASSQGALTGDGYTF.

This clone was detected a few times. The V gene is TRBV14, the J gene TRBJ1-1, with a weak D call TRBD1 (6 bases). The germline V gene has CDR1 SGHDN and CDR2 FVKESK. The CDR3 covers 14 residues. The V end was cut by 8 bases, the J end by 3 bases, with 16 bases between. The DNA of the CDR3 is TGTGCCAGCCGGAAAACAGGGATTGACACTGAAGCTTTCTTT. Translation: CASRKTGIDTEAFF.

In this sample, this clone turned up many times. The V gene is TRBV29-1, the J gene TRBJ1-1; TRBD1 matches 9 bases. Germline CDR1 and CDR2: SQVTM and ANQGSEA. Trimming removed 4 bases from V and 10 bases from J; junction bases left unmatched: 13. This CDR3 spans 14 amino acids. CDR3 nucleotide sequence: TGCAGCGTTGGACTCAGGACAGGGGAGGGTCGAGCTTTCTTT. Translated, it gives CSVGLRTGEGRAFF.

This chain joins TRBV28 and TRBJ1-4; D perhaps matches TRBD1 (6 bases). The germline V gene encodes CDR1 MDHEN and CDR2 SYDVKM. Trimming shortened V by 6 bases and J by 8 bases, and 13 bases separated the two germline ends. This CDR3 has 13 amino acids. The CDR3 here is CASRDNRGEKLFF. DNA of the CDR3: TGTGCCAGCAGGGACAATAGGGGGGAAAAACTGTTTTTT.

The chain uses TRBV29-1 and TRBJ2-1; possible D gene TRBD1, 7 bases. V was trimmed by 7 bases and J by 1 base, leaving 11 bases between them. CDR1 and CDR2 (germline): SQVTM, ANQGSEA. The CDR3 consists of 13 residues. This CDR3 is CSGSGGSYNEQFF. The CDR3 DNA is TGCAGCGGCTCAGGGGGGTCCTACAATGAGCAGTTCTTC.

CDR3 residues: CASSPGQGGYGYTF. The CDR3 nucleotides read TGCGCCAGCAGTCCCGGACAGGGAGGCTATGGCTACACCTTC. The rearrangement links TRBV4-1 to TRBJ1-2; TRBD1 matches 8 bases. J was trimmed by 4 bases and V by 6 bases; bases with no gene match: 7. There are 14 residues in the CDR3. Per the germline V gene, CDR1 is MGHRA and CDR2 is YSYEKL.

This clone was counted between two and nine times. The chain has TRBV6-5 and TRBJ1-6; D is undetermined. Germline V CDR1 and CDR2: MNHEY, SVGAGI. The CDR3 sequence is 14 residues long. Trimming took off 7 bases at V and 8 bases at J, with 15 bases between the two ends. CDR3 sequence: CASTSGYLDSPLHF. In DNA form, the CDR3 reads TGTGCCAGCACCTCAGGTTACCTGGATTCACCCCTCCACTTT.

This rearrangement joins TRBV5-6 to TRBJ2-3; TRBD2 matches at 9 bases. J lost 6 bases, V lost 2 bases, and 10 bases had no gene match. The CDR3 consists of 16 residues. The germline CDR1 and CDR2 sequences are SGHDT and YYEEEE. CDR3 sequence (DNA): TGTGCCAGCAGCTTAGCGGGACTAGCAGAGGGGGATACGCAGTATTTT. This codes for CASSLAGLAEGDTQYF.

There are a few counts of this clone. This chain joins TRBV5-6 and TRBJ2-7, with D possibly matching TRBD2 (6 bases). V shed 4 bases and J shed 1 base, with 12 bases lying between them. CDR1 is SGHDT and CDR2 is YYEEEE in the germline V gene. The CDR3 sequence is 14 residues long. CDR3 sequence: CASSGSGRSYEQYF. CDR3 nucleotide sequence: TGTGCCAGCAGCGGTTCCGGGAGATCCTACGAGCAGTACTTC.